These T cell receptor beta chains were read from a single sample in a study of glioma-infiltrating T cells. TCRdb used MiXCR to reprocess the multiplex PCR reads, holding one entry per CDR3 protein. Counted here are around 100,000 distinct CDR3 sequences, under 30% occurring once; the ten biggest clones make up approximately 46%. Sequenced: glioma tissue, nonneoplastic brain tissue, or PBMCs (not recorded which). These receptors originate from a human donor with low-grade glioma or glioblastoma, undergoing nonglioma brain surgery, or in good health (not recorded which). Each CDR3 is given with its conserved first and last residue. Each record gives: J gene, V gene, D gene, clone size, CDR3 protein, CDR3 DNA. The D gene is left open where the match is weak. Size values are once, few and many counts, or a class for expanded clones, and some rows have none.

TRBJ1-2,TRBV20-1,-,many,CSARELGTYGYTF,TGCAGTGCTAGAGAACTCGGGACTTATGGCTACACCTTC
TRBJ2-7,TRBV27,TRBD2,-,CESSLAAKPYEQYF,TGTGAAAGCAGCCTAGCGGCTAAGCCGTACGAGCAGTACTTC
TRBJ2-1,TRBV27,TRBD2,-,CASSLLAGEEQFF,TGTGCCAGCAGCCTACTAGCGGGGGAGGAGCAGTTCTTC
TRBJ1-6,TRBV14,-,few,CASSQGAGKNSPLHF,TGTGCCAGCAGCCAAGGTGCAGGCAAGAATTCACCCCTCCACTTT
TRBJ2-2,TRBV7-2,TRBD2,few,CASSPLRGGIGELFF,TGTGCCAGCAGCCCCTTACGGGGGGGGATCGGGGAGCTGTTTTTT
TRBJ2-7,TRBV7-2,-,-,CASSTDKQYEQYF,TGTGCCAGCAGCACCGACAAACAGTACGAGCAGTACTTC
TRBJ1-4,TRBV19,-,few,CASSGAEKGNEKLFF,TGTGCCAGTAGTGGCGCGGAAAAGGGGAATGAAAAACTGTTTTTT
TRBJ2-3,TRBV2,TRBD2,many,CASSEAAGGDTDTQYF,TGTGCCAGCAGTGAAGCAGCGGGGGGGGACACAGATACGCAGTATTTT
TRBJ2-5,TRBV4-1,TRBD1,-,CASSQDLARGGTGTTEETQYF,TGCGCCAGCAGCCAAGATTTAGCTAGAGGGGGGACAGGGACGACCGAAGAGACCCAGTACTTC
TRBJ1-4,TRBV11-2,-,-,CASSFSGNEKLFF,TGTGCCAGCAGCTTTTCGGGAAATGAAAAACTGTTTTTT
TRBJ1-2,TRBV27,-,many,CASSPGGTRIYGYTF,TGTGCCAGCAGCCCCGGGGGGACCCGAATCTATGGCTACACCTTC
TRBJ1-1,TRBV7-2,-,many,CASSLQSGMNTEAFF,TGTGCCAGCAGCTTACAGTCAGGTATGAACACTGAAGCTTTCTTT
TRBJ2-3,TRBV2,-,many,CASSESRGSTDTQYF,TGTGCCAGCAGTGAATCCAGGGGTTCCACAGATACGCAGTATTTT
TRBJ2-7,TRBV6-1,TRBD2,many,CATMPGGANYEQYF,TGTGCCACCATGCCGGGAGGGGCGAACTACGAGCAGTACTTC
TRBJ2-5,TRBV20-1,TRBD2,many,CSARGSGQETQYF,TGCAGTGCCCGGGGTAGCGGGCAAGAGACCCAGTACTTC
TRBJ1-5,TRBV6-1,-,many,CASSSLGQGNQPQHF,TGTGCCAGCAGTTCCCTGGGGCAGGGCAATCAGCCCCAGCATTTT